The TCR beta chain under discussion was sequenced for a study of cytomegalovirus exposure and HLA in healthy donors (dated by TCRdb to the late 2010s). Context from the whole study: An earlier analysis of roughly 610 of the donors reported 276 Gb of sequence data and about 120 million unique TCR beta sequences obtained from about 170 million T cells. An early release that covered some 630 HLA-typed donors contained 250 to 350 gigabases of sequencing data and tens of millions of unique TCR sequences. Of the roughly 400 genotyped donors, over 65% fell in the genetic ancestry cluster associated with self-reported Caucasian donors. The study aimed to test whether cataloging public T cell receptors could reveal signatures of past pathogen exposure. Using immunosequencing, the study profiled T cell repertoires from fewer than 700 subjects and related those repertoires to cytomegalovirus serostatus. Along with the roughly 670-subject first cohort, a separate validation cohort of about 110 different subjects was used. High-throughput TCR immunosequencing, statistical association of individual TCRs with disease status, and machine learning were combined to predict cytomegalovirus infection status. To study patterns of TCR occurrence, a later analysis re-analyzed previously published TCR beta repertoires from just over 650 donors and added high-resolution HLA genotyping. Rather than using new phenotypic data, the later analysis identified candidate immune exposures from TCR beta sequences and from how often those sequences occurred across donors. An earlier analysis of approximately 640 of the donors applied high-throughput TCR beta sequencing to assess whether each TCR beta V gene segment acted as functional or pseudogenic. Donor age, sex, ethnicity and CMV serostatus were compiled alongside the repertoire data. In a later genetic analysis, genome-wide SNP genotypes for about 60% of the 666 donors were used, and that subset was treated as a discovery cohort. Every discovery cohort repertoire had been produced on one sequencing platform. Both class I and class II loci were covered by HLA typing, at four-digit resolution. Typing coverage varied by locus: roughly 620-630 donors for A, B, C, DRB1 and DQB1; more than 500 for DQA1; more than 600 for DPA1; 450 to 480 for DPB1. Several DR-DQ haplotypes were treated as single units for association and clustering because of strong linkage in the cohort. Across 300 to 500 genotyped donors of the cohort, an average of 235,054 unique TCR beta nucleotide sequences per donor were sequenced, and 15% to 20% of those sequences were non-productive. General conclusions and limits of the study: The classifier was reported to diagnose cytomegalovirus status with high specificity and sensitivity in both the original cohort and the validation cohort. In a later analysis, the rate of TCR association differed among HLA loci, with DRB1 alleles having the most associated TCRs and HLA-C alleles having the fewest. According to the authors, the approach could potentially be generalized to other disease states and immunological phenotypes. A later genetic analysis associated a missense DCLRE1C variant with V-gene and J-gene trimming of TCR beta chains, and an independent cohort replicated the association. In the study, approximately 160 TCR beta chains were listed as associated with cytomegalovirus. Only TCR beta chains were sequenced in this cohort, and the absence of alpha or paired-chain data limited detectable features. A cluster of highly shared sequence variants was judged likely to be a technical artifact of the sequencing pipeline. An earlier analysis of 587 of the donors showed that most TCR beta V segments appeared in productive rearrangements either about 87% or about 30% of the time, which broadly matched IMGT annotations. According to a later genetic analysis, donors in an Asian-associated ancestry cluster had fewer N-insertions in productive TCRs than the approximately 670-donor mean. In a later analysis, HLA-associated TCR beta chains were found to be more clonally expanded and to have lower generation probabilities than equally common non-associated chains. CMV serostatus was the only immune exposure information available for the cohort. Some IMGT-functional V segments, including TRBV6-2 and TRBV6-3, could not be distinguished by the 87-base-pair reads and were therefore excluded. A further reported finding was that TCR beta sequences accurately predicted the HLA-A and HLA-B alleles for most subjects in the first cohort. In vitro tests confirmed that a few of the cytomegalovirus-associated TCR beta chains recognize cytomegalovirus antigens. While some public TCRs were present in many individuals, most TCR sequences turned up only very rarely across donors. Linkage disequilibrium might explain the correlated functional status among segregating V segments, but an unknown experimental factor could not be excluded. Most CMV-associated TCR beta chains appeared to be HLA-restricted in a later analysis, and the HLA associations seemed to be driven largely by CMV exposure. Roughly uniform sequencing depth across donors was assumed in presence/absence analyses, although this assumption may not hold. A later analysis reported that several top co-occurrence clusters appeared linked to parvovirus B19, influenza, CMV and Epstein-Barr virus. A later analysis associated 16,951 TCR beta sequences with specific HLA alleles at a false discovery rate of 0.05. Strong co-occurrence of HLA alleles, especially DR and DQ, made assigning TCR associations to individual alleles difficult. The earlier analysis of about 600 of the donors excluded over 15 rarely observed V segments, including chromosome 9 orphons, because counts were too low. HLA typing was unavailable for some donors at each locus, so association tests used only the typed subset.

In total, around 600 healthy bone marrow donors made up the cohort. Cohort members were all nominally healthy when sampled, although unrecorded immune exposures were likely present. The donor tested CMV seropositive and was one of the 289 seropositive cohort members. A peripheral blood sample was collected from each donor, and TCR beta sequencing was performed on peripheral blood mononuclear cells. The Qiagen DNeasy Blood Extraction Kit was used to extract genomic DNA from the blood cell samples. V is clipped by 6 bases and J by 4 bases, and the sequence between their germline boundaries is 12 bases long. Per the germline V gene (reference sequence), MNHNY is the CDR1 and SVGAGI is the CDR2. The CDR3, from cysteine to phenylalanine, totals 13 residues. Only the CDR3 portion is preserved as DNA: 39 bases, with reading frame beginning at the first base. Libraries were prepared through the immunoSEQ multiplex PCR assay. For the multiplex PCR, a mixture combining 60 forward primers for TCR Vbeta segments and 13 reverse primers for TCR Jbeta segments was used. Amplification of the CDR3 region of rearranged TCR beta genes was performed with a multiplex PCR assay on genomic DNA. Amplified TCR beta libraries were sequenced as 87-base-pair reads on the Illumina HiSeq System. In the source study's methods: Across the roughly 640 repertoires, a later analysis counted roughly 84 million unique TCR beta chains, 8.5 million to 12 million of which were shared by at least two donors. Raw reads were error-corrected and collapsed into unique sequences with a nearest-neighbor algorithm that merged closely related sequences to remove PCR and sequencing errors. CDR3 sequences were aligned to IMGT reference sequences to assign V, D and J gene segments. Each retained sequence needed at least a six-nucleotide match to both a V gene segment and a J gene segment. A rearrangement counted as productive if the CDR3 had no stop codons and remained in frame with V and J, and every other rearrangement counted as non-productive. CDR3 was defined by IMGT convention, running from the second conserved V-encoded cysteine to the conserved J-encoded phenylalanine. Sequences without an unambiguous match to a single V gene segment were excluded from the earlier analysis of about 600 of the donors. An earlier analysis of some 500 of the donors classified V segments as functional when productive rearrangements were above 56.7% and as segregating when the standard deviation between donors was above 5%. A statistical classification framework was built to diagnose cytomegalovirus status from the catalog of TCR beta chain sequences. A later analysis assigned V and J genes by comparing TCR nucleotide sequences with IMGT/GENE-DB human TR gene sequences. A later analysis assigned CDR3 sequences and most-parsimonious VDJ recombination scenarios with the TCRdist pipeline. In a later analysis, every TCR beta chain was defined by the combination of its CDR3 amino acid sequence and its V-gene family, and reads without a unique V-gene family were dropped. As a way to deal with suspected cross-contamination and a sequencing artifact, a later analysis dropped 450 to 600 nucleotide sequences that were highly shared and had low generation probability. In a later analysis, a clonal expansion index for each public chain was calculated from normalized within-repertoire ranks of inferred template counts. In a later analysis, generation probabilities were computed with a VDJ recombination model fitted to out-of-frame rearrangements, and the resulting probabilities were checked against IGoR. A later analysis scored TCR-TCR, TCR-HLA and TCR-CMV co-occurrence with hypergeometric tests, applying a repertoire-size bias correction to TCR pairs. A later analysis estimated false discovery rates by permuting HLA or CMV assignments 20 times. A later analysis grouped co-occurring TCRs with DBSCAN, adding TCRdist sequence similarity when clustering within HLA-allele-positive subsets. Co-occurrence clustering excluded repertoires with fewer than 30,000 or more than 120,000 public chains, plus five with anomalous nucleotide sharing. In TCRdb, the immuneACCESS table is reduced to in-frame sequences with V and J assigned. These tables do not hold every clone; where another copy was compared, an unresolved V gene accounts for under half, and the others remain unexplained. Clonal size and the V and J genes are those of that table, whereas D and trimming came from the DNA. Recorded for this sample are 150,000 to 200,000 clones; 80% of them occurred a single time. The top ten constitute approximately 10% of the sample.

In the case of this clone: Its binding antigen is unknown. There are no base qualities to consult, and no much larger clone falls within one base.

The origin of this receptor is a man between 18 and 29 years old in good health and CMV-seropositive. The specimen was PBMCs. The V and J segments used are TRBV6-6 and TRBJ1-1; a tentative D match to TRBD1 spans 5 bases. The CDR3 sequence is CASSLPQGTEAFF. The DNA sequence reads TGTGCCAGCAGCCTCCCCCAGGGCACTGAAGCTTTCTTT.